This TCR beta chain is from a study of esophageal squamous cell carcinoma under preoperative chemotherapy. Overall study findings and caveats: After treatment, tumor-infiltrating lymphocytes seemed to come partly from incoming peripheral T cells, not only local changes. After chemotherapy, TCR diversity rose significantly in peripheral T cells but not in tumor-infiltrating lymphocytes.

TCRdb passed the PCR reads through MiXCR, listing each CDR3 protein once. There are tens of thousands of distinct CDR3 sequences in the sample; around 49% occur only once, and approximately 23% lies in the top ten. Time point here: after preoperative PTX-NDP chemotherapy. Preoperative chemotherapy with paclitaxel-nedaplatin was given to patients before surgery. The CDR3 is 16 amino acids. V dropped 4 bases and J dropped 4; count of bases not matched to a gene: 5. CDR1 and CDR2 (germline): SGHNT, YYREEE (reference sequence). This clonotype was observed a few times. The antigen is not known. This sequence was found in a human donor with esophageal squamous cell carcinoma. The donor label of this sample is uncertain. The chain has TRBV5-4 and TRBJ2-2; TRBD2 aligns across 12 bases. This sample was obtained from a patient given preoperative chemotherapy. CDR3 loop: CASSDLAGGRTGELFF. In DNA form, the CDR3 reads TGTGCCAGCAGCGACCTAGCGGGGGGGCGCACCGGGGAGCTGTTTTTT.